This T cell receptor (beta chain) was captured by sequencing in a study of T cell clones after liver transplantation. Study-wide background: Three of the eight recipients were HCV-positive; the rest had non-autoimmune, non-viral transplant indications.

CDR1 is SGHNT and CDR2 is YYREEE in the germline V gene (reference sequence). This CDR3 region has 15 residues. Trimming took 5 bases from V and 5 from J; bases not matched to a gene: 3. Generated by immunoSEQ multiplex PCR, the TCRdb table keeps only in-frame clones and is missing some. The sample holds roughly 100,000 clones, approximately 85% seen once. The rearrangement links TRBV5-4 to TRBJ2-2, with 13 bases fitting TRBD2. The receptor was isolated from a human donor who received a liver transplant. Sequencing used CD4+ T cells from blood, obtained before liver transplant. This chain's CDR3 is CASSGLAGETGELFF. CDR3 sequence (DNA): TGTGCCAGCAGTGGACTAGCGGGAGAGACCGGGGAGCTGTTTTTT.